The present T cell receptor beta chain was sequenced within a study of shared clonotypes between healthy human individuals. About this clone: The antigen is not known.

Germline V gene sequence: CDR1 ENHRY, CDR2 SYGVKD. With 4 bases removed from V and 4 bases from J, the gap between germline ends came to 19 bases. This CDR3 spans 16 amino acids. This table comes from immunoSEQ multiplex PCR, and its TCRdb copy is limited to in-frame clones, with some not included. The sample lists about 600,000 clones, 95% to 96% occurring once. The study, taken as a whole, reports: Some clonotypes were shared by all four sorted-subset donors, while others were not shared. The non-shared ones had lower generation probabilities than the shared ones.

CD45RO-negative CD8 cells positively selected for CCR7 made up the naive population, which excluded terminally differentiated effector memory CD45RA+ cells. Participating donors were healthy, HIV-negative adults free of recent acute infections or vaccinations. The specimen was naive CD8+ T cells sorted from blood. The chain couples TRBV10-3 to TRBJ1-1, with D possibly being TRBD1 (5 bases). The TCR originated in a woman between 25 and 40 years old in good health. CDR3 in DNA: TGTGCCATCAGTGGGGGCGGGGGATATGTCGGCACTGAAGCTTTCTTT. Translating gives CAISGGGGYVGTEAFF.